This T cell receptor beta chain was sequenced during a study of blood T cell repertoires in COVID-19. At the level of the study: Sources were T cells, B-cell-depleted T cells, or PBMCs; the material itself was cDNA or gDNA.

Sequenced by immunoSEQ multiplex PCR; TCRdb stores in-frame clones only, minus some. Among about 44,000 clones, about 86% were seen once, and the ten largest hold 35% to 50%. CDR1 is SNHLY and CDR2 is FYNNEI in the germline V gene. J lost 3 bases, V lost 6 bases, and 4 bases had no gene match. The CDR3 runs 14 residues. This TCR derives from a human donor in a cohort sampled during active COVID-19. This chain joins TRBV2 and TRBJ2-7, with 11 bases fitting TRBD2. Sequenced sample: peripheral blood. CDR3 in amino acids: CASRGTSGGYEQYV. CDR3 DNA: TGTGCCAGCAGGGGCACTAGCGGGGGCTACGAGCAGTACGTC.